The clone carrying this T cell receptor beta chain was recorded a few times. TCRdb reprocessed the 5' RACE reads with MiXCR, giving one entry per CDR3 protein. The sample lists almost 350,000 distinct CDR3 sequences, about 20% seen once, with roughly a fifth in the top ten. This sample is part of a study of T-cell memory formation after mild COVID-19. Turning to the study itself: Clusters were largely donor specific.

The sample consisted of PBMCs or a T cell subset sorted from them (not recorded which). The TCR sequence derives from a man aged 18 to 29 who had mild COVID-19 (a few samples of this study predate the infection). Cell type and time point are not known.

Here the CDR3 DNA reads TGTGCCAGCAGCTCTGCCTCTAGCGGGGGCACCGGGGAGCTGTTTTTT. Its translation is CASSSASSGGTGELFF. The V gene is TRBV7-9, the J gene TRBJ2-2; the match to TRBD2 covers 10 bases. This CDR3 has 16 amino acids. Germline V lookup: CDR1 SEHNR, CDR2 FQNEAQ (reference sequence). With 4 bases clipped from V and 4 bases from J, the junction kept 6 bases outside the gene matches.